This TCR beta chain was sequenced in a study of cytotoxic CD8 clonotypes in ibrutinib-treated CLL. Overall study: Specimens for response were gathered following a median around a year of therapy, spanning 6 to 36.

Study-wide results and limits: Investigators sampled sustained-remission and progressing patients at differing times. Among the clonotypes, public ones were uncommon and contracted or held stable on treatment.

With 3 bases clipped from V and 1 base from J, the junction kept 4 bases outside the gene matches. Looked up from germline, CDR1 is SGHRS and CDR2 is YFSETQ. The CDR3 covers 16 residues. With respect to this clone: Its antigen is as yet unknown.

The table came from immunoSEQ multiplex PCR; TCRdb's copy has only in-frame clones and leaves some out. This sample has about 150,000 clones, with 76% found just once. V usage is TRBV5-1 and J usage is TRBJ2-2, with 9 bases identical to TRBD2. The sequence derives from a human donor with chronic lymphocytic leukemia. Material: PBMCs, obtained after 24 months of ibrutinib treatment. CDR3 sequence reads: CASSSGTSLNTGELFF. The CDR3 nucleotides read TGCGCCAGCAGCTCCGGGACTAGCCTGAACACCGGGGAGCTGTTTTTT.